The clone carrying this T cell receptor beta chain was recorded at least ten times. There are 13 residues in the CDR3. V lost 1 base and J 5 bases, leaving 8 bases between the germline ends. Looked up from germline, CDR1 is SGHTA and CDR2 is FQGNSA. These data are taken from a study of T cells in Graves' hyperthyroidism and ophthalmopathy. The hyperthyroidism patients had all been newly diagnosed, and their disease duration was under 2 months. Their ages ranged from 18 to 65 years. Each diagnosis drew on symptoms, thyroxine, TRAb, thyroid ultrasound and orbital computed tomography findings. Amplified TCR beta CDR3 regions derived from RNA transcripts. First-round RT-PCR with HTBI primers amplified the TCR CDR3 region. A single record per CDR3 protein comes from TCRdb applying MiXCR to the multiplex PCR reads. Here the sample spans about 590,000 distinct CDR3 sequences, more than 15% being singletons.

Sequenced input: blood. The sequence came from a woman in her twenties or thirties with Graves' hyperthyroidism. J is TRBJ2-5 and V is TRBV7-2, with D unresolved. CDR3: CASSLERPETQYF. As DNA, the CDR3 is TGTGCCAGCAGCTTAGAAAGACCGGAGACCCAGTACTTC. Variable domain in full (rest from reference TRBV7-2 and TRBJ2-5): GAGVSQSPSNKVTEKGKDVELRCDPISGHTALYWYRQSLGQGLEFLIYFQGNSAPDKSGLPSDRFSAERTGGSVSTLTIQRTQQEDSAVYLCASSLERPETQYFGPGTRLLVL.